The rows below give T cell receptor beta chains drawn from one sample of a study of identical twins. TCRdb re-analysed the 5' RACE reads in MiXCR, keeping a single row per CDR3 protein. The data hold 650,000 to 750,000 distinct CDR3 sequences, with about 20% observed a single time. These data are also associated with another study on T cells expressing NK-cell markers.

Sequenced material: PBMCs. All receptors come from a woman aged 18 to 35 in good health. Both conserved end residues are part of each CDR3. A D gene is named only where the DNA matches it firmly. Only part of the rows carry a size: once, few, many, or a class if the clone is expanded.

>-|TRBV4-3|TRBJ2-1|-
CASSQEAKREQFF
TGCGCCAGCAGCCAAGAGGCCAAACGGGAGCAGTTCTTC
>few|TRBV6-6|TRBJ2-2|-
CASSEGGELFF
TGTGCCAGTAGTGAGGGCGGGGAGCTGTTTTTT
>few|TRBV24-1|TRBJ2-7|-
CATSDSGLVYF
TGTGCCACCAGTGATTCTGGACTGGTGTACTTC
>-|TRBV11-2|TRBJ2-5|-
CASSTLGTQYF
TGTGCCAGCAGCACACTCGGAACCCAGTACTTC
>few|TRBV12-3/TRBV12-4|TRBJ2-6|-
CASSPSQVTGANVLTF
TGTGCCAGCAGTCCCTCACAGGTGACTGGGGCCAACGTCCTGACTTTC
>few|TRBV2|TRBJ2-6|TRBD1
CASTKRQGLGGANVLTF
TGTGCCAGCACAAAAAGACAGGGCCTAGGCGGGGCCAACGTCCTGACTTTC
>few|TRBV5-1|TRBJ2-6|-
CASSFTGARGANVLTF
TGCGCCAGCAGCTTTACAGGTGCGAGGGGGGCCAACGTCCTGACTTTC
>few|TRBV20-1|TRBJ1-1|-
CSARFGDSKLF
TGCAGTGCTAGATTCGGGGACTCCAAATTGTTT
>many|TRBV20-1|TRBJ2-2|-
CSARGRLNTGELFF
TGCAGTGCTAGGGGACGGCTGAACACCGGGGAGCTGTTTTTT
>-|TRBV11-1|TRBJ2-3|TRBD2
CASSLQQSQRGGSRDTQYF
TGTGCCAGCAGCTTACAGCAATCCCAGCGGGGGGGCTCCAGGGATACGCAGTATTTT
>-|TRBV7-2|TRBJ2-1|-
CASSLEPAGLKQFF
TGTGCCAGCAGCTTGGAGCCAGCCGGACTGAAGCAGTTCTTC
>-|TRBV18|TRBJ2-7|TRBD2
CASSSNQLAGKPGEQYF
TGTGCCAGCTCATCTAACCAACTAGCGGGTAAACCGGGTGAGCAGTACTTC
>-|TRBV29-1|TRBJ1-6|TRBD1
CSGGQEGSPLHF
TGCAGCGGGGGACAGGAAGGTTCACCCCTCCACTTT
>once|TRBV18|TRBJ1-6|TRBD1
CASSPLRTGDYNSPLHF
TGTGCCAGCTCACCTCTAAGGACAGGAGATTATAATTCACCCCTCCACTTT
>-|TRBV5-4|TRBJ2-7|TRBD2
CASTPVGLADSYEQYF
TGTGCCAGCACCCCTGTGGGACTAGCGGACTCCTACGAGCAGTACTTC
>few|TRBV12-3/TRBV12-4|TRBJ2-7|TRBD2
CASSIGLAGGYEQYF
TGTGCCAGCAGTATAGGACTAGCGGGAGGATACGAGCAGTACTTC
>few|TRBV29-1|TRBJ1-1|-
CSVEGQLDTEAFF
TGCAGCGTTGAAGGGCAATTGGACACTGAAGCTTTCTTT
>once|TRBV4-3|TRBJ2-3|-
CASSQKEGGGNTDTQYF
TGCGCCAGCAGCCAAAAAGAGGGCGGAGGAAATACAGATACGCAGTATTTT
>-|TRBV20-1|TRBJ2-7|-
CSAKRAGRYEQYF
TGCAGTGCTAAGAGGGCGGGCCGGTACGAGCAGTACTTC
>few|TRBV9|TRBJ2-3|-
CASSVGNTDTQYF
TGTGCCAGCAGCGTAGGGAACACAGATACGCAGTATTTT
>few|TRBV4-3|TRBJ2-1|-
CASSQDPGRADEQFF
TGCGCCAGCAGCCAAGATCCCGGGAGAGCAGATGAGCAGTTCTTC
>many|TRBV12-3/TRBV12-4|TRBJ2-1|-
CASSPLDEQFF
TGTGCCAGCAGTCCCTTGGATGAGCAGTTCTTC
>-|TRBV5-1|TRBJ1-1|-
CASSRVQRNTEAFF
TGCGCCAGCAGCCGTGTACAGAGGAACACTGAAGCTTTCTTT
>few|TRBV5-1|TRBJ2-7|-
CASGQVSSYEQYF
TGCGCCAGCGGGCAGGTATCCTCCTACGAGCAGTACTTC
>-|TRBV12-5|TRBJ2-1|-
CASGLRLWGVRSYNEQFF
TGTGCTAGTGGTTTGCGTTTGTGGGGAGTTCGTTCCTACAATGAGCAGTTCTTC
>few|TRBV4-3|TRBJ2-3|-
CASSQEMADRRTDTQYF
TGCGCCAGCAGCCAAGAGATGGCCGACAGGCGCACAGATACGCAGTATTTT
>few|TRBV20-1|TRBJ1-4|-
CSASRGVGEKLFF
TGCAGTGCTAGCAGAGGGGTCGGTGAAAAACTGTTTTTT
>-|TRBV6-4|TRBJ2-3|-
CASSVTPSTDTQYF
TGTGCCAGCAGTGTCACTCCCAGCACAGATACGCAGTATTTT
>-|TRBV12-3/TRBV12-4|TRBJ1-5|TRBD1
CASSPGQGGRQPQHF
TGTGCCAGCAGTCCGGGACAGGGGGGTCGTCAGCCCCAGCATTTT
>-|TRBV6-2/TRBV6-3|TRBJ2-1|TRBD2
CASTPSGRAAEQFF
TGTGCCAGCACCCCTAGCGGGAGGGCCGCTGAGCAGTTCTTC
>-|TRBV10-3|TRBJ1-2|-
CAISEGPYGYTF
TGTGCCATCAGTGAAGGCCCGTATGGCTACACCTTC
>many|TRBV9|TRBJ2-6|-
CASSVEAGANVLTF
TGTGCCAGCAGCGTAGAAGCTGGGGCCAACGTCCTGACTTTC
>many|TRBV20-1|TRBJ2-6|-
CSASPGAGANVLTF
TGCAGTGCTAGTCCGGGGGCTGGGGCCAACGTCCTGACTTTC
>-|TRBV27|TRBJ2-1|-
CASYFGDEQFF
TGTGCCAGTTACTTTGGGGATGAGCAGTTCTTC
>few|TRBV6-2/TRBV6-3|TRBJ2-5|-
CASSYSKDSEETQYF
TGTGCCAGCAGTTACTCGAAGGACAGCGAAGAGACCCAGTACTTC
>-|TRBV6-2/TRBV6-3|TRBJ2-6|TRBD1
CASSYSILGTGGGGANVLTF
TGTGCCAGCAGTTACTCGATACTTGGGACAGGGGGCGGTGGGGCCAACGTCCTGACTTTC
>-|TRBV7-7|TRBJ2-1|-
CASSLAVIDEQFF
TGTGCCAGCAGCTTAGCCGTTATCGACGAGCAGTTCTTC
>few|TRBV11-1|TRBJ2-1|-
CASSPLGHYNEQFF
TGTGCCAGCAGCCCCCTGGGGCACTACAATGAGCAGTTCTTC
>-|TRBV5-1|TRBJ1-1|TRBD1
CASRTGGWNTEAFF
TGCGCCAGCAGGACAGGGGGTTGGAACACTGAAGCTTTCTTT
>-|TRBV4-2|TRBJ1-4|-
CASSQDGGVNEKLFF
TGTGCCAGCAGCCAAGATGGCGGGGTTAATGAAAAACTGTTTTTT
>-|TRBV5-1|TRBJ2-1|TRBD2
CASSSGTSGIFFF
TGCGCCAGCAGCTCAGGGACTAGCGGGATTTTTTTCTTC
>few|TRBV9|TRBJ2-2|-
CASSVSHRGTGELFF
TGTGCCAGCAGCGTCTCCCACCGGGGCACCGGGGAGCTGTTTTTT
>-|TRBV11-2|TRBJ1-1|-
CASSPRDGEAFF
TGTGCCAGCAGCCCTCGGGACGGTGAAGCTTTCTTT